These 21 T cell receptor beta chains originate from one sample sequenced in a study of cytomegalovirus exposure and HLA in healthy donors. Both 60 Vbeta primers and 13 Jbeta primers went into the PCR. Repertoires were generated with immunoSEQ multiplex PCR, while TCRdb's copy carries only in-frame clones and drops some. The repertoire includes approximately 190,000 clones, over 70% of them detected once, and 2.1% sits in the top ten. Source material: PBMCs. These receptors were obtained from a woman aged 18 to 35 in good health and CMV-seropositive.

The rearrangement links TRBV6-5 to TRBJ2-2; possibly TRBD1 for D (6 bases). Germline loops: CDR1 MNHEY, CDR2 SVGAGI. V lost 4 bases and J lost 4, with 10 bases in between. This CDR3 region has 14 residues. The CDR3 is CASSSQQGTGELFF. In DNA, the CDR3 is TGTGCCAGCAGTTCGCAACAGGGCACCGGGGAGCTGTTTTTT.

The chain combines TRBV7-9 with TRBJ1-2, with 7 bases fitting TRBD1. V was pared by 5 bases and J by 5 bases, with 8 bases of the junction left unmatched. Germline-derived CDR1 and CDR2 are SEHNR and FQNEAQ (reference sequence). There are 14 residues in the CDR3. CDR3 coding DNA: TGTGCCAGCAGCCCGTGGGACAGAAGTTATGGCTACACCTTC. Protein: CASSPWDRSYGYTF. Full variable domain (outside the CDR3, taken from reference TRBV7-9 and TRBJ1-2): DTGVSQNPRHKITKRGQNVTFRCDPISEHNRLYWYRQTLGQGPEFLTYFQNEAQLEKSRLLSDRFSAERPKGSFSTLEIQRTEQGDSAMYLCASSPWDRSYGYTFGSGTRLTVV.

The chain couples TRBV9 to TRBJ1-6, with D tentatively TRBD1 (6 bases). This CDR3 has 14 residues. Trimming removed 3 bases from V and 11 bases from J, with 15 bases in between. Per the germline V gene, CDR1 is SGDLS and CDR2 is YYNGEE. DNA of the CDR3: TGTGCCAGCAGCGCCCGCGGGGGGACAACACCCCTCCACTTT. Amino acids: CASSARGGTTPLHF.

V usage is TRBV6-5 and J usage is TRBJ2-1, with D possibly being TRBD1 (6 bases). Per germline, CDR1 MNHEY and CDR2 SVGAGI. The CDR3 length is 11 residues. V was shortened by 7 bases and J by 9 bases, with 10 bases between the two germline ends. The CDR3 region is CASIRGTEQFF. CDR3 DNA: TGTGCCAGCATCAGGGGCACTGAGCAGTTCTTC.

The CDR3 sequence: CASSLGSGGQPQHF. CDR3 DNA sequence: TGTGCCAGCAGCTTAGGGTCAGGAGGTCAGCCCCAGCATTTT. This chain uses TRBV13 with TRBJ1-5; no clear D. Germline CDR1 and CDR2: PRHDT and FYEKMQ (reference sequence). Trimming took off 0 bases at V and 6 bases at J, with 9 bases between the two ends. This CDR3 region has 14 residues.

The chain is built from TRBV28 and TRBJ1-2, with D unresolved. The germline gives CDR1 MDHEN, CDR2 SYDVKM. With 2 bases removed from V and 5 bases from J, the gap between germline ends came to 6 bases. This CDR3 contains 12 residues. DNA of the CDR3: TGTGCCAGCAGTTTACAGCGGTATGGCTACACCTTC. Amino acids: CASSLQRYGYTF.

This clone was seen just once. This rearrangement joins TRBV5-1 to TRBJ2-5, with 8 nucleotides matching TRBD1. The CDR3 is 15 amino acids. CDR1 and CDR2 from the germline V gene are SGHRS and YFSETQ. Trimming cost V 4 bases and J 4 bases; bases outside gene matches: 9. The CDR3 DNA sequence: TGCGCCAGCAGCCTGGGGACAGGCTGGGGAGAGACCCAGTACTTC. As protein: CASSLGTGWGETQYF.

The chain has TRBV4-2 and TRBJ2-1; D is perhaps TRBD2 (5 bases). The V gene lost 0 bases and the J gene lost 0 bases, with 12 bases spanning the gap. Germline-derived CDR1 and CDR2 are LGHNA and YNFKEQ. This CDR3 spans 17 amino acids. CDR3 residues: CASSQEASSSSYNEQFF. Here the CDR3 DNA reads TGTGCCAGCAGCCAAGAGGCTAGCTCGAGCTCCTACAATGAGCAGTTCTTC.

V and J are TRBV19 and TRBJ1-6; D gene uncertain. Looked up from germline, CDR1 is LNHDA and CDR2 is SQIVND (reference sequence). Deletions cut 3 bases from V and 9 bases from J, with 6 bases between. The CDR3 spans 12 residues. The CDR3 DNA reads TGTGCCAGTAGTATGGAGGGTTCACCCCTCCACTTT. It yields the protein CASSMEGSPLHF.

CDR3 region: CASSLRWGDQPQHF. The DNA of the CDR3 is TGCGCCAGCAGCTTAAGGTGGGGGGATCAGCCCCAGCATTTT. V is TRBV5-1 and J is TRBJ1-5; TRBD1 is a possible D gene (5 bases). Germline lookup yields CDR1 SGHRS and CDR2 YFSETQ. The CDR3 contains 14 residues. V was pared by 2 bases and J by 5 bases, with 11 bases between.

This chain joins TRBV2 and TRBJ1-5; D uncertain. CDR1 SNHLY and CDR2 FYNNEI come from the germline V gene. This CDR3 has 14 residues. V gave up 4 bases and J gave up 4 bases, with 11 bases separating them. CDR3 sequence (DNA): TGTGCCAGCAGTGGTGATAACATAAATCAGCCCCAGCATTTT. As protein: CASSGDNINQPQHF.

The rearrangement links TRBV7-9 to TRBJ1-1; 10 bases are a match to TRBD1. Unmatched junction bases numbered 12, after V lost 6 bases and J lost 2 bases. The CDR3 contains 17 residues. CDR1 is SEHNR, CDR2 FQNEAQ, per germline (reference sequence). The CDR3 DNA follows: TGTGCCAGCAGACGAACCGGGACAGGGGATGATAACACTGAAGCTTTCTTT. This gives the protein CASRRTGTGDDNTEAFF.

The CDR3 region has the DNA TGTGCCAGCAGGGACAGGGACTATGGCTACACCTTC. Its protein product is CASRDRDYGYTF. The rearrangement links TRBV6-1 to TRBJ1-2; 8 bases agree with TRBD1. The CDR3 consists of 12 residues. V shed 6 bases and J 3 bases; nucleotides not matched to a gene: 0. Germline CDR1 reads MNHNS; CDR2 reads SASEGT.

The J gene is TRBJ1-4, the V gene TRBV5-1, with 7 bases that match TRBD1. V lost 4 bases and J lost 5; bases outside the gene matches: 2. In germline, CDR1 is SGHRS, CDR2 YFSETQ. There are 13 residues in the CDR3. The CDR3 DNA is TGCGCCAGCAGCACGGGACAGAATGAAAAACTGTTTTTT. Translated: CASSTGQNEKLFF.

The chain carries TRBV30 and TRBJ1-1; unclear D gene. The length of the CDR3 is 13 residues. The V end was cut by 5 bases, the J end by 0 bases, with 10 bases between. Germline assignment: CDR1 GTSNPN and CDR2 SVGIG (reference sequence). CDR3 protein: CAWGGLLNTEAFF. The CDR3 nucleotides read TGTGCCTGGGGTGGACTGTTGAACACTGAAGCTTTCTTT.

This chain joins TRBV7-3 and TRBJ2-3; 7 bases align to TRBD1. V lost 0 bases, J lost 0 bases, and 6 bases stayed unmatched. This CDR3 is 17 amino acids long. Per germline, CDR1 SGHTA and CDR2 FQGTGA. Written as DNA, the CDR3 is TGTGCCAGCAGCTTAACTACCGGGACAGAGAGCACAGATACGCAGTATTTT. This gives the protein CASSLTTGTESTDTQYF.

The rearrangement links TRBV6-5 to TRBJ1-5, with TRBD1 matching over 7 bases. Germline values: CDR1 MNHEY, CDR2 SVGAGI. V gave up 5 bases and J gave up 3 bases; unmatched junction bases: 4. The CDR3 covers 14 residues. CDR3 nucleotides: TGTGCCAGCAGTATGACAGGGCACAATCAGCCCCAGCATTTT. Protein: CASSMTGHNQPQHF.

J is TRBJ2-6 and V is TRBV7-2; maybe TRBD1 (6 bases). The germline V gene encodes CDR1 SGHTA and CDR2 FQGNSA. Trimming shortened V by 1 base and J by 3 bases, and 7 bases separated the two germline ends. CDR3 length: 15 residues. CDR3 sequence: CASSLGGLGANVLTF. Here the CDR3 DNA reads TGTGCCAGCAGCTTAGGGGGGCTTGGGGCCAACGTCCTGACTTTC.

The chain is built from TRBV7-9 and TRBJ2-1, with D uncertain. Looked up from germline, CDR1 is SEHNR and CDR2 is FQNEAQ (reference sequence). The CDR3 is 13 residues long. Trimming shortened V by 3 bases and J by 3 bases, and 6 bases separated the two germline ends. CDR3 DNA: TGTGCCAGCAGCTTCCCTAGCTACAATGAGCAGTTCTTC. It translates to CASSFPSYNEQFF.

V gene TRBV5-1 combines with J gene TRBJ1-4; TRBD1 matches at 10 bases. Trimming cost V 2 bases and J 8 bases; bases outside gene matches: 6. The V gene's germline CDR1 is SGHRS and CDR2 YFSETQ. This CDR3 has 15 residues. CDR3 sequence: CASSFDGTGAEKLFF. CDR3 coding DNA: TGCGCCAGCAGCTTTGATGGGACAGGGGCCGAAAAACTGTTTTTT.

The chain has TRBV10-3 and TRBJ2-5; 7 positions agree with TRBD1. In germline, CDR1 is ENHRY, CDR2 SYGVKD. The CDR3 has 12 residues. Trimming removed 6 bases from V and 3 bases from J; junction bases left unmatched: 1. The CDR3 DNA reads TGTGCCATCAGGGGGACAGAAGAGACCCAGTACTTC. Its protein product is CAIRGTEETQYF.